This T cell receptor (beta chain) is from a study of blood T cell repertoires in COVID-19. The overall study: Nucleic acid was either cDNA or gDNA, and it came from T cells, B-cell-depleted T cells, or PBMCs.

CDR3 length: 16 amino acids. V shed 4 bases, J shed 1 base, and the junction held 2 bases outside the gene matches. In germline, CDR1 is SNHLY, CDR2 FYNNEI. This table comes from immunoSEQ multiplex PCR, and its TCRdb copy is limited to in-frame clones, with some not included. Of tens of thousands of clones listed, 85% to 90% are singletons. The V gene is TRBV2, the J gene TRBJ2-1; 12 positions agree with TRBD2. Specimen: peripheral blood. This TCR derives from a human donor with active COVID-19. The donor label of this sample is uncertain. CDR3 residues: CASSGLAGASYNEQFF. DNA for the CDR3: TGTGCCAGCAGTGGACTAGCGGGGGCTTCCTACAATGAGCAGTTCTTC.